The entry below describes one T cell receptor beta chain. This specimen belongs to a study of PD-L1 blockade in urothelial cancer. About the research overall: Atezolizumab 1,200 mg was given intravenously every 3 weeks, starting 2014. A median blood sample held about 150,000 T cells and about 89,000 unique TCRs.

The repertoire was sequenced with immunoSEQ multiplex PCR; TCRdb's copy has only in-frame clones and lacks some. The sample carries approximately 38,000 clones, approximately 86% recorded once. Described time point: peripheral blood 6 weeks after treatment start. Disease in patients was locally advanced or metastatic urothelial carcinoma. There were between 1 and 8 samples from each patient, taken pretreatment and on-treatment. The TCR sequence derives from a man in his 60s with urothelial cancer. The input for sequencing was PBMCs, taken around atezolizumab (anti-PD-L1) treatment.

The CDR3: CASSPAAGYGYTF. The CDR3 DNA is TGTGCCAGCAGTCCTGCTGCGGGGTATGGCTACACCTTC. This chain links TRBV6-6 with TRBJ1-2, with unresolved D. The CDR3 extends over 13 amino acids. V dropped 5 bases and J dropped 5 bases, with 12 bases sitting between them. The V gene's germline CDR1 is MNHNY and CDR2 SVGAGI (reference sequence).